This TCR beta chain was documented in a study of T-cell reconstitution after alpha-beta-depleted transplantation in children. Study-level points and caveats: After one year, T-cell counts and TCRbeta diversity mostly came from new T cells. Recipient T cells and thymic progenitors that survived were the source of the high TCRbeta diversity seen at day 60 in some patients.

CDR3 length equals 14 residues. The V gene lost 3 bases and the J gene lost 2 bases, with 10 bases spanning the gap. The germline V gene has CDR1 MGHRA and CDR2 YSYEKL. This clonotype was detected ten times or more. The antigen remains unidentified. The authors prepared the TCRbeta library with unique molecular identifiers. TCRdb passed the PCR reads through MiXCR, listing each CDR3 protein once. The table includes 210,000 or so distinct CDR3 sequences, approximately 11% detected once. The chain employs TRBV4-1 and TRBJ1-2, with D tentatively TRBD1 (5 bases). The input for sequencing was PBMCs, taken before TCRalphabeta/CD19-depleted stem cell transplant. This TCR was recovered from a child under two years old with acute myeloid leukemia, due to receive a stem cell transplant. The CDR3: CASSHPRGNYGYTF. In DNA form, the CDR3 reads TGCGCCAGCAGCCATCCGAGGGGAAACTATGGCTACACCTTC.